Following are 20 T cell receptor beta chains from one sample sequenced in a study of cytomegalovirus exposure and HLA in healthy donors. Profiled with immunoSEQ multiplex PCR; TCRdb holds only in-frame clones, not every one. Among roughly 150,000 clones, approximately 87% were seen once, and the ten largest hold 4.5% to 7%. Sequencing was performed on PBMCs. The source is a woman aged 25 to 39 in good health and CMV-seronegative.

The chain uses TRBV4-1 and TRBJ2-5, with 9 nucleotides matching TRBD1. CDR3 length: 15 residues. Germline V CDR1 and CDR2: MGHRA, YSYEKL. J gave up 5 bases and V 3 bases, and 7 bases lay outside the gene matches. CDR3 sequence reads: CASSHTQGADETQYF. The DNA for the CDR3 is TGCGCCAGCAGCCATACACAGGGGGCGGACGAGACCCAGTACTTC.

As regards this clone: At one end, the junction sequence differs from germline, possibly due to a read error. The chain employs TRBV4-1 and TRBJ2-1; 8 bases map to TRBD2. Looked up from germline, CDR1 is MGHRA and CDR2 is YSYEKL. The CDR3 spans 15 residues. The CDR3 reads CASSLGGGSFNEQFF. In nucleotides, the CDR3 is TGCGCCAGCAGCCTGGGCGGGGGGTCCTTCAATGAGCAGTTCTTC.

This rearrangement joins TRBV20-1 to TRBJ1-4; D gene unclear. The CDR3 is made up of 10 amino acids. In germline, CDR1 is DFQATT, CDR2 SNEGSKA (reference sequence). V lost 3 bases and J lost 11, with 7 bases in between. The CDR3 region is CSARAQKLFF. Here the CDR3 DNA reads TGCAGTGCTAGGGCACAGAAACTGTTTTTT.

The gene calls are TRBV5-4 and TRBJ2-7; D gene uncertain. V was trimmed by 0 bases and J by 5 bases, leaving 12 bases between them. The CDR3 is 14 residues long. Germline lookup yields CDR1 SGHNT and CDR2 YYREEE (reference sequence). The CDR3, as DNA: TGTGCCAGCAGCTTGGCCGGGTCGGGCGACGAGCAGTACTTC. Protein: CASSLAGSGDEQYF.

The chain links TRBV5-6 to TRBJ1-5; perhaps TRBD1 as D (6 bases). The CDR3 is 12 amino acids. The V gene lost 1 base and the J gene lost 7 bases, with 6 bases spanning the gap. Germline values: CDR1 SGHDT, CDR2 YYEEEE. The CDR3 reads CASSLQGQPQHF. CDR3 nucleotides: TGTGCCAGCAGCTTGCAGGGGCAGCCCCAGCATTTT. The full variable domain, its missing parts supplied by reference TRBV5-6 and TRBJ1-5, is DAGVTQSPTHLIKTRGQQVTLRCSPKSGHDTVSWYQQALGQGPQFIFQYYEEEERQRGNFPDRFSGHQFPNYSSELNVNALLLGDSALYLCASSLQGQPQHFGDGTRLSIL.

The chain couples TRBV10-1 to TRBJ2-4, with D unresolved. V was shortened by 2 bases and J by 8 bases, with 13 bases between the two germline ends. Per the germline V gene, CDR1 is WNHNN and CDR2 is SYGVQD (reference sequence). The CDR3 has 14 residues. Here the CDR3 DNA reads TGCGCCAGCAGTGAGCCCAGCCCCCTCGACATTCAGTACTTC. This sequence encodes CASSEPSPLDIQYF.

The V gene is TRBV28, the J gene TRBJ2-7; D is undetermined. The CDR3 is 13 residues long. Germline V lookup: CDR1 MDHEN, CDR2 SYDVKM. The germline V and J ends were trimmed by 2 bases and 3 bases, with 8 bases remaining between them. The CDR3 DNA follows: TGTGCCAGCAGTTTACGGATAAACTACGAGCAGTACTTC. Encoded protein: CASSLRINYEQYF.

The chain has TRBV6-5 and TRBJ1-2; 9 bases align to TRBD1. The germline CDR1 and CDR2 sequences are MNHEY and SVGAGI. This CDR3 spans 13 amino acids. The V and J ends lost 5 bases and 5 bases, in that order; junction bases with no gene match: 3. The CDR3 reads CASSTDRGYGYTF. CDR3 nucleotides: TGTGCCAGCAGTACCGACAGGGGGTATGGCTACACCTTC.

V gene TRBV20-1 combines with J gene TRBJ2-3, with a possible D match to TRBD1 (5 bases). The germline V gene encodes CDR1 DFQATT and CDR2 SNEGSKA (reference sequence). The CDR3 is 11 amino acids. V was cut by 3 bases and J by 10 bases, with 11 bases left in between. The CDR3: CSASMQGSQYF. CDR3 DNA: TGCAGTGCTAGTATGCAGGGCTCGCAGTATTTT.

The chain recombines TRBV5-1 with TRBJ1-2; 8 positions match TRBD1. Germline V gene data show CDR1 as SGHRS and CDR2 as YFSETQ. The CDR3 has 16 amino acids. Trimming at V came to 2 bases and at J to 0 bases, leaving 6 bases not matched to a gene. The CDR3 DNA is TGCGCCAGCAGCTTCGGACAGGGAGAGACTAACTATGGCTACACCTTC. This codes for CASSFGQGETNYGYTF. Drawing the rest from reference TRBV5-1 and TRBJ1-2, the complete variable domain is KAGVTQTPRYLIKTRGQQVTLSCSPISGHRSVSWYQQTPGQGLQFLFEYFSETQRNKGNFPGRFSGRQFSNSRSEMNVSTLELGDSALYLCASSFGQGETNYGYTFGSGTRLTVV.

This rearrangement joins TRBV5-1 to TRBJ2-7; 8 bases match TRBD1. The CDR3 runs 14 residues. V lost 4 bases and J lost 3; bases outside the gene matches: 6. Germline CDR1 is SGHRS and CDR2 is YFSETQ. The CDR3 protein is CASSRDRGNYEQYF. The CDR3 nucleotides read TGCGCCAGCAGCAGAGACAGGGGTAACTACGAGCAGTACTTC.

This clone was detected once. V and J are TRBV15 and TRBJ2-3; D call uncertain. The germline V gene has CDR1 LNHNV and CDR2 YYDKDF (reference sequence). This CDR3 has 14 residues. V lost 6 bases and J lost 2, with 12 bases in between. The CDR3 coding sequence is TGTGCCACCAGAGGTCCTCTTGCCACAGATACGCAGTATTTT. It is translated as CATRGPLATDTQYF. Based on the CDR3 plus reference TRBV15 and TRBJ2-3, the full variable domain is DAMVIQNPRYQVTQFGKPVTLSCSQTLNHNVMYWYQQKSSQAPKLLFHYYDKDFNNEADTPDNFQSRRPNTSFCFLDIRSPGLGDTAMYLCATRGPLATDTQYFGPGTRLTVL.

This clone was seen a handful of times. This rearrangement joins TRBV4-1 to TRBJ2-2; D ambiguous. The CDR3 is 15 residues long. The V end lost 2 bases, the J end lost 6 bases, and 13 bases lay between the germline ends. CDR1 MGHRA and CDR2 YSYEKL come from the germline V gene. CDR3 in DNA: TGCGCCAGCAGCCAACAGTTGATTCTGGCCGGGGAGCTGTTTTTT. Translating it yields CASSQQLILAGELFF.

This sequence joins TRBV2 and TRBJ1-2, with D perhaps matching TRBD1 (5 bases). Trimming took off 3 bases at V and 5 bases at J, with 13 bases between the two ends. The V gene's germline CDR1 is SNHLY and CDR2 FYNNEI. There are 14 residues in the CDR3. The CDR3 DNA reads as TGTGCCAGCAGTGACCAGGGAATAGGGTATGGCTACACCTTC. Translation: CASSDQGIGYGYTF.

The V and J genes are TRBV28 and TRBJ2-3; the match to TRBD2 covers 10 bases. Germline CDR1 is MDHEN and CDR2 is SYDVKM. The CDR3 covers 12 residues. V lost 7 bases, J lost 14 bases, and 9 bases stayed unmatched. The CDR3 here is CASNNPSGRGYF. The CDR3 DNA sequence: TGTGCCAGCAATAATCCTAGCGGGAGAGGGTATTTT. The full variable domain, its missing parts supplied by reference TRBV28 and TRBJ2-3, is DVKVTQSSRYLVKRTGEKVFLECVQDMDHENMFWYRQDPGLGLRLIYFSYDVKMKEKGDIPEGYSVSREKKERFSLILESASTNQTSMYLCASNNPSGRGYFGPGTRLTVL.

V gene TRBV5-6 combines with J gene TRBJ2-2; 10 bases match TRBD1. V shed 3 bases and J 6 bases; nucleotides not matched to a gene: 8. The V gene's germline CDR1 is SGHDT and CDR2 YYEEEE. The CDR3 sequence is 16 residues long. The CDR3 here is CASSYSGTGDAGELFF. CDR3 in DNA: TGTGCCAGCAGCTATTCCGGGACAGGGGATGCCGGGGAGCTGTTTTTT.

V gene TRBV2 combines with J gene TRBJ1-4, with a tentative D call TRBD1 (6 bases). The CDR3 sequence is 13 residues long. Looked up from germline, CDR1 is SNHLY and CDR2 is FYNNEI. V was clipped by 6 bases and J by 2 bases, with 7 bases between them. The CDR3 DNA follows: TGTGCCAGCAGAGGGGGGACTAATGAAAAACTGTTTTTT. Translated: CASRGGTNEKLFF.

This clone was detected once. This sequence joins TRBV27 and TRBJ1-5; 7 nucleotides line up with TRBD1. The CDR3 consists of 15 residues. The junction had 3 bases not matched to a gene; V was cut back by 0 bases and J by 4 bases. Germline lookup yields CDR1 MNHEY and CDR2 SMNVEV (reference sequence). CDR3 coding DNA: TGTGCCAGCAGTTTATCGGCCAGGGGGAATCAGCCCCAGCATTTT. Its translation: CASSLSARGNQPQHF.

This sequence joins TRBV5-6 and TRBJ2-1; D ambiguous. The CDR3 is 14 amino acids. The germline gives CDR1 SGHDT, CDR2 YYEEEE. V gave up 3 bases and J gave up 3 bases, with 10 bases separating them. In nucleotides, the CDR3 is TGTGCCAGCAGCTCGATTCGCCTCTACAATGAGCAGTTCTTC. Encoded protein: CASSSIRLYNEQFF.

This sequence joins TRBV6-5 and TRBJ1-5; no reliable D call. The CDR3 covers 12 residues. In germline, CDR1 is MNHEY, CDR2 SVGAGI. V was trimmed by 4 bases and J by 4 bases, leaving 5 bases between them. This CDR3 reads CASSSTNQPQHF. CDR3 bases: TGTGCCAGCAGTTCCACAAATCAGCCCCAGCATTTT.